This entry describes one T cell receptor (beta chain). Its antigen is still unknown. The data stem from a study of beta chain features in type 1 diabetes. The overall study: When patients were set against healthy donors, age, gender and cell yields were similar.

Markers CD45RO/CCR7/CD25/CD127/CD95/CD27 served to sort CD4+ naive, central memory, regulatory and stem cell-like memory cells. Study-level points and caveats: In every one of the four CD4+ subsets, TCRB CDR3s were moderately but significantly shorter in Type 1 diabetes patients. PCR may have favored shorter templates equally in patients and controls. Among patients, naive, central memory and Treg TCRB repertoires appeared more similar than among healthy donors.

The CDR3 is 12 residues long. Germline values: CDR1 MDHEN, CDR2 SYDVKM. The V segment lost 3 bases and the J segment 7 bases; nucleotides outside the gene matches: 0. TCRB transcripts that were expressed got sequenced, as all of the isolated RNA had been reverse transcribed. Some clones are missing from TCRdb's copy, which holds only in-frame ones; the method was immunoSEQ multiplex PCR. The table shows over 150,000 clones, with 10% occurring only once. This TCR came from a man younger than 45 with type 1 diabetes. The chain combines TRBV28 with TRBJ2-1; TRBD2 agrees at 7 bases. The specimen sequenced was central memory CD4+ T cells from blood. The CDR3 nucleotides are TGTGCCAGCAGTTTGGGGGGGAATGAGCAGTTCTTC. Residues: CASSLGGNEQFF.